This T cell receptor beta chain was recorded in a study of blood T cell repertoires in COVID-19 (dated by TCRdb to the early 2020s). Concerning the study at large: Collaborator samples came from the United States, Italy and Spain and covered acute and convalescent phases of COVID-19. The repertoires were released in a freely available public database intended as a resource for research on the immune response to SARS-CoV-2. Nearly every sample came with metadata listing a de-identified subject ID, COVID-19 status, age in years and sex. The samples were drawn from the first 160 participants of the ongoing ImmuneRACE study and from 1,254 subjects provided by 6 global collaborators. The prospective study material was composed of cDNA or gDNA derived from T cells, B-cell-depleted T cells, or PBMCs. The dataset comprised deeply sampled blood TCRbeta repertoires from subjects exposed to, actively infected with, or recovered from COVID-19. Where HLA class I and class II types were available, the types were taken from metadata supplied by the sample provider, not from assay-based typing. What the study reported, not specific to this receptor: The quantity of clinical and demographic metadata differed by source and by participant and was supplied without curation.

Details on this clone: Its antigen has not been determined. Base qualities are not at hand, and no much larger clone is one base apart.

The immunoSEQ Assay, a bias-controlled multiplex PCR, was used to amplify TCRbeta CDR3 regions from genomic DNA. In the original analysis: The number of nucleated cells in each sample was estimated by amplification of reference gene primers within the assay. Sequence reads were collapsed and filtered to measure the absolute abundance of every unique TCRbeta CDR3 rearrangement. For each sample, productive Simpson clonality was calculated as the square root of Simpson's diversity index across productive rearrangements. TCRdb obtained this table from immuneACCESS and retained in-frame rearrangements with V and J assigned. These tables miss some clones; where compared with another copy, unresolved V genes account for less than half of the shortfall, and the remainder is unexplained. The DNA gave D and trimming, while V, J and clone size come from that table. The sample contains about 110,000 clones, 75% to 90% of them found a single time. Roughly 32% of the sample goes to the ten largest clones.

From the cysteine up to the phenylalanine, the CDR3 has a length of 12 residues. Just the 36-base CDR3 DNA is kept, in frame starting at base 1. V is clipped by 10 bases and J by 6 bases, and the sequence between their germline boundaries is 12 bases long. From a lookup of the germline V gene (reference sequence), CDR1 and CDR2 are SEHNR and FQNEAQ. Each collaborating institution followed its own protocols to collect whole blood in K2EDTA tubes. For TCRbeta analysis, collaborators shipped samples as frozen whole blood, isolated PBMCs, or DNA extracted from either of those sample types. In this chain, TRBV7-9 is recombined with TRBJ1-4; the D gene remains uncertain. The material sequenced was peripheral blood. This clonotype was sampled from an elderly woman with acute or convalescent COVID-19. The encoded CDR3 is CATDLTDEKLFF. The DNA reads TGTGCCACCGACTTGACGGATGAAAAACTGTTTTTT.